The T cell receptor beta chain described here comes from a study of cytomegalovirus exposure and HLA in healthy donors. Study-wide points: Indistinguishable V segments, including TRBV6-2 and TRBV6-3, were excluded. For most TCR beta V segments, an earlier analysis put the productive rate at about 87% or about 30% of the time. The study designated some 180 TCR beta chains cytomegalovirus-associated.

13 Jbeta primers and 60 Vbeta primers were used for the PCR. How the authors handled the data: In a later analysis, of around 83 million unique beta chains, about 12 million appeared in at least two donors. Here immunoSEQ multiplex PCR was the method, and the copy in TCRdb shows in-frame clones only, minus some. Clone size and V and J calls were adopted from that table, with D and trimming inferred from the DNA. The sample lists 250,000 to 300,000 clones; approximately 84% were seen once. Germline CDR1 is MDHEN and CDR2 is SYDVKM. V lost 5 bases to trimming and J lost 0 bases, with 17 bases between them. CDR3 length: 17 residues. As regards this clone: Its target is unknown.

The V and J genes are TRBV28 and TRBJ2-4; D is uncertain. The clonotype comes from a woman aged 40-49 years in good health and CMV-seropositive. Source material: PBMCs. CDR3 in DNA: TGTGCCAGCAGTCAACACGTTAACCGTCTAGCCAAAAACATTCAGTACTTC. Protein product: CASSQHVNRLAKNIQYF.